The next 20 T cell receptor beta chains were all read from a single sample in a study of T cell repertoires in cytomegalovirus infection. TCRdb re-derived calls from the reads in MiXCR, one entry per CDR3 protein. Among approximately 140,000 distinct CDR3 sequences listed, 7% to 9.5% were seen once. The sample was PBMCs. The receptors originated from a human donor in good health (CMV status not recorded). Some clones in this sample may be carry-over from other donors' samples.

This clonotype was observed many times. The genes are TRBV28 and TRBJ2-2; tentative D call: TRBD1 (6 bases). Trimming took off 6 bases at V and 4 bases at J, with 12 bases between the two ends. Looked up from germline, CDR1 is MDHEN and CDR2 is SYDVKM. The CDR3 sequence is 14 residues long. The CDR3 region has the DNA TGTGCCAGCAGACCGGGACAAATCACCGGGGAGCTGTTTTTT. Translated, it gives CASRPGQITGELFF.

This clonotype came up many times. The CDR3 DNA follows: TGTGCCAGCAGTTCTTCCAACAGGGACGTAAACACCGGGGAGCTGTTTTTT. Translated: CASSSSNRDVNTGELFF. The chain is built from TRBV6-1 and TRBJ2-2; D possibly corresponds to TRBD1 (6 bases). CDR1 is MNHNS, CDR2 SASEGT, per germline. The CDR3 length is 17 residues. V lost 5 bases and J lost 2, with 18 bases in between.

This clonotype was observed at least ten times. This chain uses TRBV4-1 with TRBJ2-1, with TRBD1 as a possible D gene (5 bases). CDR1 and CDR2 from the germline V gene are MGHRA and YSYEKL. There are 16 residues in the CDR3. Trimming stripped 4 bases from V and 2 bases from J, with 15 bases between. DNA for the CDR3: TGCGCCAGCAGCCCCAACTACCAAGGGGCCTACAATGAGCAGTTCTTC. Protein: CASSPNYQGAYNEQFF.

This clonotype came up many times. The chain recombines TRBV6-2 or TRBV6-3 with TRBJ1-1; no clear D gene. Trimming took off 6 bases at V and 0 bases at J, with 14 bases between the two ends. The CDR3 loop spans 15 amino acids. Germline loops: CDR1 MNHEY, CDR2 SVGEGT. CDR3 amino acids: CASRKDELMNTEAFF. CDR3 in DNA: TGTGCCAGCAGAAAAGACGAGCTAATGAACACTGAAGCTTTCTTT.

This clonotype was observed many times. The chain employs TRBV7-2 and TRBJ2-3; no firm D call. Germline CDR1 is SGHTA and CDR2 is FQGNSA. CDR3 length: 18 residues. The V gene lost 5 bases and the J gene lost 0 bases, with 21 bases spanning the gap. CDR3 residues: CASSPGRPNLFSTDTQYF. The CDR3 DNA reads as TGTGCCAGCAGCCCAGGACGGCCTAACCTCTTTAGCACAGATACGCAGTATTTT. The whole variable domain, filled in from reference TRBV7-2 and TRBJ2-3, reads GAGVSQSPSNKVTEKGKDVELRCDPISGHTALYWYRQSLGQGLEFLIYFQGNSAPDKSGLPSDRFSAERTGGSVSTLTIQRTQQEDSAVYLCASSPGRPNLFSTDTQYFGPGTRLTVL.

This clonotype was seen at least ten times. The J gene is TRBJ2-6, the V gene TRBV2; D unresolved. V shed 9 bases and J shed 6 bases, with 12 bases lying between them. Germline V gene sequence: CDR1 SNHLY, CDR2 FYNNEI. The CDR3 covers 13 residues. DNA of the CDR3: TGTGCCAGAACTCTGGGCAAGGCCAACGTCCTGACTTTC. Translating it yields CARTLGKANVLTF.

The chain links TRBV6-2 or TRBV6-3 to TRBJ1-1, with 8 bases lining up with TRBD1. The CDR3 spans 15 residues. V shed 2 bases, J shed 4 bases, and the junction held 6 bases outside the gene matches. Germline CDR1 is MNHEY and CDR2 is SVGEGT. The CDR3 sequence is CASSYETGETTEAFF. The CDR3 DNA reads as TGTGCCAGCAGTTACGAGACAGGGGAGACCACTGAAGCTTTCTTT.

This clonotype was detected many times. The chain links TRBV29-1 to TRBJ2-5; D ambiguous. The CDR3 extends over 12 amino acids. V lost 4 bases, J lost 2 bases, and 8 bases lay in between. CDR1 and CDR2 (germline): SQVTM, ANQGSEA. CDR3: CSVVSSQETQYF. Here the CDR3 DNA reads TGCAGCGTTGTCAGTTCACAAGAGACCCAGTACTTC.

This clonotype was seen at least ten times. J is TRBJ2-3 and V is TRBV29-1; D assignment may be TRBD1 or TRBD2 (5 bases each). V shed 4 bases and J shed 2 bases, with 10 bases lying between them. Germline V gene sequence: CDR1 SQVTM, CDR2 ANQGSEA. The CDR3 is 13 residues long. The CDR3 spells CSVVRGPTDTQYF. CDR3 sequence (DNA): TGCAGCGTTGTTCGGGGCCCCACAGATACGCAGTATTTT.

The table lists this clonotype with many counts. The chain links TRBV25-1 to TRBJ2-3, with TRBD2 as a possible D gene (5 bases). The CDR3 has 14 amino acids. Between the trimmed V and J ends, which lost 5 bases and 6 bases, there was a span of 15 bases. CDR1 MGHDK and CDR2 SYGVNS come from the germline V gene. Written as DNA, the CDR3 is TGTGCCAGCAGTCATTGGGGAGTCATGGATACGCAGTATTTT. Translation: CASSHWGVMDTQYF.

The J gene is TRBJ2-3, the V gene TRBV6-2 or TRBV6-3; D is undetermined. CDR1 is MNHEY and CDR2 is SVGEGT in the germline V gene. This CDR3 region has 11 residues. Trimming shortened V by 7 bases and J by 8 bases, and 10 bases separated the two germline ends. The CDR3 loop is CASIAGATQYF. Written as DNA, the CDR3 is TGTGCCAGCATAGCCGGCGCTACGCAGTATTTT.

This clonotype was seen at least ten times. The V call is TRBV5-1, the J call TRBJ2-7; D gene ambiguous. The CDR3 spans 14 residues. V dropped 5 bases and J dropped 0 bases, with 12 bases sitting between them. Germline CDR1 and CDR2: SGHRS and YFSETQ. The DNA of the CDR3 is TGCGCCAGCAGTTCAGCCTCCTACTCCTACGAGCAGTACTTC. Protein: CASSSASYSYEQYF.

Many counts were recorded for this clonotype. The chain's CDR3 is CASSEQGSNTGELFF. CDR3 coding DNA: TGCGCCAGCAGCGAACAGGGATCGAACACCGGGGAGCTGTTTTTT. The chain carries TRBV5-1 and TRBJ2-2; D perhaps matches TRBD1 (6 bases). CDR3 length: 15 residues. Trimming stripped 4 bases from V and 0 bases from J, with 10 bases between. Germline V lookup: CDR1 SGHRS, CDR2 YFSETQ.

This clonotype was detected ten times or more. The J gene is TRBJ1-1, the V gene TRBV2; D not resolved. Deletions cut 2 bases from V and 6 bases from J, with 7 bases between. Germline lookup yields CDR1 SNHLY and CDR2 FYNNEI. This CDR3 region has 12 residues. The CDR3 spells CASSEISPEAFF. For the CDR3, the DNA is TGTGCCAGCAGTGAAATATCCCCTGAAGCTTTCTTT.

This clonotype was counted at least ten times. The chain combines TRBV3-1 with TRBJ2-7; D tentatively fits TRBD1 or TRBD2 (6 bases each). Between the trimmed V and J ends, which lost 2 bases and 2 bases, there was a span of 10 bases. The CDR3 loop spans 14 amino acids. Per germline, CDR1 LGHDT and CDR2 YNNKEL (reference sequence). CDR3 bases: TGTGCCAGCAGCCAAAGGGGGGAACCCTACGAGCAGTACTTC. It encodes CASSQRGEPYEQYF.

This clonotype was observed at least ten times. The chain couples TRBV2 to TRBJ2-5, with 12 bases identical to TRBD2. V was clipped by 8 bases and J by 5 bases; unmatched bases: 9. Germline CDR1 reads SNHLY; CDR2 reads FYNNEI. This CDR3 is built from 15 residues. The CDR3 spells CASGRTSGVVETQYF. The CDR3 DNA is TGTGCCAGCGGTCGGACTAGCGGGGTAGTGGAGACCCAGTACTTC. Full variable domain (missing parts from reference TRBV2 and TRBJ2-5): EPEVTQTPSHQVTQMGQEVILRCVPISNHLYFYWYRQILGQKVEFLVSFYNNEISEKSEIFDDQFSVERPDGSNFTLKIRSTKLEDSAMYFCASGRTSGVVETQYFGPGTRLLVL.

This clonotype appeared many times. The CDR3 nucleotides read TGTGCCAGCAGAAGACAGGATGGAAGGGGCTACGAGCAGTACTTC. Translation gives CASRRQDGRGYEQYF. The chain recombines TRBV6-1 with TRBJ2-7; TRBD1 is a possible D gene (6 bases). V gave up 6 bases and J gave up 3 bases, with 18 bases separating them. This CDR3 is built from 15 residues. Germline lookup yields CDR1 MNHNS and CDR2 SASEGT.

This clonotype was observed many times. J is TRBJ1-1 and V is TRBV29-1; the D is unclear. Germline V gene data show CDR1 as SQVTM and CDR2 as ANQGSEA. There are 11 residues in the CDR3. The V and J ends lost 4 bases and 4 bases respectively, with 7 bases between them. In DNA form, the CDR3 reads TGCAGCGTTGTCGGCGCCACTGAAGCTTTCTTT. Its protein is CSVVGATEAFF.

This clonotype has more than one count but fewer than ten. V is TRBV20-1 and J is TRBJ2-3, with unresolved D. V lost 2 bases to trimming and J lost 3 bases, with 9 bases between them. CDR1 is DFQATT, CDR2 SNEGSKA, per germline (reference sequence). This CDR3 comprises 13 residues. The CDR3 bases are TGCAGTGCTAGATTAAGCTATACAGATACGCAGTATTTT. The encoded protein is CSARLSYTDTQYF.

The chain is built from TRBV2 and TRBJ2-5; 8 nucleotides agree with TRBD2. CDR3 length equals 14 residues. The V segment lost 7 bases and the J segment 5 bases; nucleotides outside the gene matches: 9. Per germline, CDR1 SNHLY and CDR2 FYNNEI. The chain's CDR3 is CASTALAAKETQYF. CDR3 bases: TGTGCCAGCACCGCACTAGCGGCAAAGGAGACCCAGTACTTC.